The T cell receptor beta chain described here comes from a study of OX40 agonist ivuxolimab in advanced cancers. Only in-frame clones appear in the TCRdb table, and some are missing; sequencing was by immunoSEQ multiplex PCR. Among approximately 50,000 clones listed, around 83% were seen once. Trimming at V came to 3 bases and at J to 6 bases, leaving 8 bases not matched to a gene. The CDR3 consists of 17 residues. The germline CDR1 and CDR2 sequences are SGHNT and YYREEE (reference sequence). This chain joins TRBV5-4 and TRBJ2-4, with 14 positions matching TRBD2. The sequences come from CD4+ or CD8+ T cells sorted from blood, collected in a trial of the OX40 agonist ivuxolimab. The source of this sequence is an adult with an advanced solid tumor such as melanoma, head and neck, liver or kidney cancer. CDR3: CASSSLGGTSGRNIQYF. In nucleotides, the CDR3 is TGTGCCAGCAGCTCATTGGGCGGGACTAGCGGGAGAAACATTCAGTACTTC.